The rows below give T cell receptor beta chains drawn from one sample of a study of cytomegalovirus exposure and HLA in healthy donors. The protocol was immunoSEQ multiplex PCR, while the TCRdb copy is restricted to in-frame clones and leaves out a portion. The sample records about 120,000 clones, nearly 80% being singletons. The sample consisted of PBMCs. All receptors derive from a woman aged 40 to 55 in good health and CMV-seronegative. The conserved cysteine and the conserved F or W are not part of the CDR3 here.

>TRBV6-1
ASSEKGGTVGSVSNEQF
>TRBV7-9
ASSLAFYRTSGREETQY
>TRBV28
ASSQNRAAF
>TRBV7-9
SSGPYYEQY
>TRBV7-3
ASSLTYAAGGHEQY
>TRBV7-9
ASSAGTPWDEQF
>TRBV18
ASSLRGGIGAEQY
>TRBV29-1
SARSDIDTGELF
>TRBV10-1
ASSSTSTDTQY
>TRBV7-9
SSSLRTGFQETQY
>TRBV28
ASSLQGTGELF
>TRBV7-5
ARSSESWGRWEQY
>TRBV29-1
SVEPRTGAGTEAF
>TRBV7-3
ASSLKCGDGGGSVRKQY
>TRBV27
ASRKTGGNQPQH
>TRBV11-2
ASSLEQGAKLF
>TRBV18
ASSPQAGLYGYT
>TRBV11-2
ASSSQRGGNSSYEQY
>TRBV4-1
ASSQEPDRSGDGNTIY
>TRBV28
ASSLPRQVVKDEQF